This TCR beta chain appears in the sequencing data of a study of blood T cell repertoires in COVID-19. On the study more broadly: COVID-19 samples, acute and convalescent, were from the United States, Italy and Spain.

Recruits, aged roughly 18 to 89 years, lived in 25 or so US areas. Participants had their cohort set by participant-reported clinical history. The repertoire was sequenced with immunoSEQ multiplex PCR; TCRdb's copy has only in-frame clones and lacks some. The table includes hundreds of thousands of clones, approximately 84% detected once. CDR1 and CDR2 from the germline V gene are SNHLY and FYNNEI. The CDR3 loop spans 15 amino acids. Losses at the gene ends were 4 bases for V and 1 base for J; bases not matched to a gene: 5. The sequence derives from a man in his forties who had recovered from COVID-19. Sequencing was done on a sample of PBMCs or T cells enriched from blood (not recorded which). The rearrangement links TRBV2 to TRBJ2-3; 7 bases agree with TRBD2. CDR3 loop: CASSAERGGTDTQYF. The CDR3 DNA reads TGTGCCAGCAGTGCAGAACGGGGGGGCACAGATACGCAGTATTTT.